One and the same sample provided the 13 T cell receptor beta chains below, sequenced in a study of T-cell memory formation after mild COVID-19. From the 5' RACE reads, TCRdb called clonotypes with MiXCR, one entry per CDR3 protein. Of approximately 400,000 distinct CDR3 sequences listed, 20% to 30% are singletons. The sample consisted of PBMCs or a T cell subset sorted from them (not recorded which). The receptor source for this set is an adult woman who had mild COVID-19 (a few samples of this study predate the infection). Cell type and time point are not known.

V and J are TRBV12-3 or TRBV12-4 and TRBJ1-2; possible D gene TRBD1, 5 bases. The CDR3 is 16 amino acids. Trimming took 0 bases from V and 4 from J, leaving 15 bases between them. CDR3 sequence: CASSLAGPKTAYGYTF. CDR3 coding DNA: TGTGCCAGCAGTTTAGCGGGCCCAAAGACAGCCTATGGCTACACCTTC.

This clonotype was counted a few times. J is TRBJ1-1 and V is TRBV25-1, with D hard to call. CDR3 length equals 15 residues. Trimming removed 5 bases from V and 4 bases from J, with 17 bases in between. The germline gives CDR1 MGHDK, CDR2 SYGVNS. The CDR3 DNA sequence: TGTGCCAGCAGTCTCCCCGGAGCATCGGGCACTGAAGCTTTCTTT. Translated: CASSLPGASGTEAFF.

This clonotype has at least ten counts. The rearrangement links TRBV20-1 to TRBJ2-1; D is undetermined. The CDR3 extends over 12 amino acids. Germline CDR1 DFQATT, CDR2 SNEGSKA (reference sequence). Trimming left V 6 bases short and J 9 bases short, with 15 bases between. In DNA, the CDR3 is TGCAGTGCAGACGACCGCCCCGGTGAGCAGTTCTTC. It yields the protein CSADDRPGEQFF.

The chain couples TRBV7-2 to TRBJ2-5; 7 bases map to TRBD2. The CDR3 has 16 amino acids. Germline CDR1 SGHTA, CDR2 FQGNSA. The V gene end was trimmed by 5 bases and the J gene end by 3 bases; junction bases not matched to a gene: 12. For the CDR3, the DNA is TGTGCCAGCAGCAGGACCGTGGTGCGGGAGAAAGAGACCCAGTACTTC. Translating gives CASSRTVVREKETQYF.

The rearrangement uses TRBV21-1 and TRBJ2-7; TRBD1, the D gene given by the table, was not confirmed from the DNA. TRBV21-1 is labeled a pseudogene. The CDR3 is 14 amino acids. The CDR3 spells CASSGRDRVVEQYF. CDR3 in DNA: TGTGCCAGCAGCGGGCGGGACAGGGTAGTCGAGCAGTACTTC.

The rearrangement joins TRBV24-1 to TRBJ1-1, with D uncertain. The CDR3 is 13 residues long. The V gene's germline CDR1 is KGHDR and CDR2 SFDVKD. The germline V and J ends were trimmed by 9 bases and 1 base, with 11 bases remaining between them. The CDR3 DNA follows: TGTGCCACCGTTGGCAGTAAGAACACTGAAGCTTTCTTT. Encoded protein: CATVGSKNTEAFF.

This clonotype showed up just once. CDR3 protein: CASRGAEGEQYF. In DNA form, the CDR3 reads TGTGCCAGCAGGGGGGCAGAAGGCGAGCAGTACTTC. The chain uses TRBV3-1 and TRBJ2-7; TRBD1 is a possible D gene (6 bases). Germline V gene sequence: CDR1 LGHDT, CDR2 YNNKEL (reference sequence). This CDR3 region has 12 residues. V was trimmed by 6 bases and J by 6 bases, leaving 12 bases between them.

The J gene is TRBJ1-5, the V gene TRBV11-2; D perhaps matches TRBD1 (6 bases). This CDR3 has 15 amino acids. V shed 4 bases and J shed 6 bases, with 16 bases lying between them. The germline CDR1 and CDR2 sequences are SGHAT and FQNNGV. Written as DNA, the CDR3 is TGTGCCAGCAGCTCCGTTACAGGGCGGAGTCAGCCCCAGCATTTT. It codes for CASSSVTGRSQPQHF.

This chain uses TRBV7-3 with TRBJ2-5, with 16 bases that match TRBD2. CDR1 and CDR2 from the germline V gene are SGHTA and FQGTGA. The J segment lost 5 bases and the V segment lost 5 bases, leaving 8 bases of the junction unmatched. This CDR3 is 17 amino acids long. Here the CDR3 reads CASSPGTSGGASETQYF. In nucleotides, the CDR3 is TGTGCCAGCAGCCCCGGGACTAGCGGGGGGGCCTCTGAGACCCAGTACTTC.

The rearrangement links TRBV11-3 to TRBJ2-7; tentative D call: TRBD1 (6 bases). Germline V gene data show CDR1 as SGHNT and CDR2 as YENEEA. This CDR3 contains 14 residues. Trimming took off 5 bases at V and 2 bases at J, with 13 bases between the two ends. The CDR3 here is CASSRDKGAYEQYF. In DNA form, the CDR3 reads TGTGCCAGCAGCCGGGACAAGGGGGCCTACGAGCAGTACTTC.

This clonotype came up a few times. The genes are TRBV6-2 or TRBV6-3 and TRBJ2-3, with no clear D. This CDR3 contains 13 residues. CDR1 and CDR2 (germline): MNHEY, SVGEGT. Trimming left V 7 bases short and J 1 base short, with 9 bases between. The CDR3 nucleotides read TGTGCCAGCACCGACCCTGGCACAGATACGCAGTATTTT. It codes for CASTDPGTDTQYF.

DNA for the CDR3: TGCAGCGTTGACCTAGTCGCCAATGAGCAGTTCTTC. It encodes CSVDLVANEQFF. The genes are TRBV29-1 and TRBJ2-1, with D unresolved. The length of the CDR3 is 12 residues. Germline-derived CDR1 and CDR2 are SQVTM and ANQGSEA. V was cut by 3 bases and J by 6 bases, with 9 bases left in between.

This rearrangement joins TRBV5-1 to TRBJ1-3, with 8 bases aligning to TRBD1. CDR1 and CDR2 (germline): SGHRS, YFSETQ. This CDR3 is 16 amino acids long. The V segment lost 4 bases and the J segment 4 bases; nucleotides outside the gene matches: 10. The CDR3 spells CASSNRTGRTGNTIYF. CDR3 sequence (DNA): TGCGCCAGCAGCAACAGGACAGGGAGAACCGGAAACACCATATATTTT.